These 8 T cell receptor beta chains share one sample of origin, sequenced in a study of blood T cell repertoires in COVID-19. Profiled with immunoSEQ multiplex PCR; TCRdb holds only in-frame clones, not every one. The data show around 480,000 clones, with 88% seen just once and roughly 12% held by the top ten. The sequenced material came from peripheral blood. Receptor source: a woman aged 45-65 years with COVID-19, enrolled during active disease.

CDR3 bases: TGTGCCAGCAGTGAAGGAACCCTACCGGGGGAGACCCAGTACTTC. Translating it yields CASSEGTLPGETQYF. The V call is TRBV6-1, the J call TRBJ2-5, with a weak D call TRBD2 (5 bases). V was pared by 1 base and J by 5 bases, with 14 bases between. Germline V gene sequence: CDR1 MNHNS, CDR2 SASEGT. The CDR3 contains 15 residues.

The rearrangement uses TRBV3-1 (or the pseudogene TRBV3-2) and TRBJ1-1; 7 bases agree with TRBD1. Per the germline V gene, CDR1 is LGHDT and CDR2 is YNNKEL (reference sequence). There are 12 residues in the CDR3. V gave up 4 bases and J gave up 10 bases; unmatched junction bases: 6. The CDR3 DNA sequence: TGTGCCAGCAGCCTGGGGACAGTGGGAGCTTTCTTT. It yields the protein CASSLGTVGAFF.

The chain carries TRBV19 and TRBJ1-3; D ambiguous. With 5 bases removed from V and 4 bases from J, the gap between germline ends came to 21 bases. The CDR3 has 17 amino acids. The germline CDR1 and CDR2 sequences are LNHDA and SQIVND (reference sequence). The CDR3 loop is CASSLRDVPGAGNTIYF. CDR3 bases: TGTGCCAGTAGTTTAAGAGACGTACCGGGTGCCGGAAACACCATATATTTT.

This clone was detected a few times. The rearrangement links TRBV6-2 or TRBV6-3 to TRBJ1-6, with 9 bases that match TRBD1. This CDR3 is 14 amino acids long. Losses at the gene ends were 5 bases for V and 10 bases for J; bases not matched to a gene: 6. In germline, CDR1 is MNHEY, CDR2 SVGEGT. The CDR3 is CASSPTGGVSPLHF. The DNA for the CDR3 is TGTGCCAGCAGTCCGACAGGGGGAGTATCACCCCTCCACTTT.

This clone has only a few counts. The rearrangement uses TRBV12-3 or TRBV12-4 and TRBJ1-1, with 8 bases lining up with TRBD1. The CDR3 contains 13 residues. J gave up 5 bases and V 6 bases, and 5 bases lay outside the gene matches. The CDR3 DNA follows: TGTGCCAGCAGGTGGACAGGGAATACTGAAGCTTTCTTT. As protein: CASRWTGNTEAFF.

This clone was picked up one time. V gene TRBV11-2 combines with J gene TRBJ2-7; D is uncertain. The V and J ends lost 0 bases and 3 bases respectively, with 12 bases between them. The CDR3 consists of 15 residues. CDR1 and CDR2 (germline): SGHAT, FQNNGV. The CDR3 sequence is CASSLEPLPVYEQYF. CDR3 bases: TGTGCCAGCAGCTTAGAGCCCCTCCCAGTCTACGAGCAGTACTTC.

This rearrangement joins TRBV6-1 to TRBJ2-3; 7 bases agree with TRBD1. V lost 4 bases and J lost 1; bases outside the gene matches: 8. This CDR3 region has 16 residues. The germline V gene has CDR1 MNHNS and CDR2 SASEGT. The CDR3 sequence is CASSVYRGEGTDTQYF. CDR3 DNA sequence: TGTGCCAGCAGTGTTTACAGGGGTGAAGGCACAGATACGCAGTATTTT.

The genes are TRBV5-6 and TRBJ2-1, with TRBD2 matching over 7 bases. V dropped 0 bases and J dropped 9; count of bases not matched to a gene: 6. Germline CDR1 SGHDT, CDR2 YYEEEE. This CDR3 comprises 14 residues. The CDR3: CASSLVLAGVEQFF. CDR3 DNA: TGTGCCAGCAGCTTGGTTCTGGCGGGGGTTGAGCAGTTCTTC.